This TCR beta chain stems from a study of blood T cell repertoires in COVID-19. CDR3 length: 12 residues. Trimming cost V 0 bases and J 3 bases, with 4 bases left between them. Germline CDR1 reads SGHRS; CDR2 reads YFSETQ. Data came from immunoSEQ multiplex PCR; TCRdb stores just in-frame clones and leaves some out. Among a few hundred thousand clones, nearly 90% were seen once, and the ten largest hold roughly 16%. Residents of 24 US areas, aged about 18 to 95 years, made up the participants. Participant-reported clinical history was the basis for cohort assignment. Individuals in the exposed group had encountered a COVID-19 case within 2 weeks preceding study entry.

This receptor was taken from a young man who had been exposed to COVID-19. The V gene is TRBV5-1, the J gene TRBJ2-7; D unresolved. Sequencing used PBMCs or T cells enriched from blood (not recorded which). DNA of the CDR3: TGCGCCAGCAGCTTGGACTTCTACGAGCAGTACTTC. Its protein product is CASSLDFYEQYF.